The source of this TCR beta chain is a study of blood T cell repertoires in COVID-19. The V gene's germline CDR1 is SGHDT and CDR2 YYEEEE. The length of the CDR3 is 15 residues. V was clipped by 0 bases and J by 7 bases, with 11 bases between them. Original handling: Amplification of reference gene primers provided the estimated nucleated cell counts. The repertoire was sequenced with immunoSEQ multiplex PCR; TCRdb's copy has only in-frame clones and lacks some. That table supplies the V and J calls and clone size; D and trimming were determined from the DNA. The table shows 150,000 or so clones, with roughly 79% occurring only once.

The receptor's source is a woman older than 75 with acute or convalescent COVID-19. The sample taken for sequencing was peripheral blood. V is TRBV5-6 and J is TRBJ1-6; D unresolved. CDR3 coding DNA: TGTGCCAGCAGCTTGGGTGGGGAGAACAATTCACCCCTCCACTTT. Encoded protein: CASSLGGENNSPLHF.